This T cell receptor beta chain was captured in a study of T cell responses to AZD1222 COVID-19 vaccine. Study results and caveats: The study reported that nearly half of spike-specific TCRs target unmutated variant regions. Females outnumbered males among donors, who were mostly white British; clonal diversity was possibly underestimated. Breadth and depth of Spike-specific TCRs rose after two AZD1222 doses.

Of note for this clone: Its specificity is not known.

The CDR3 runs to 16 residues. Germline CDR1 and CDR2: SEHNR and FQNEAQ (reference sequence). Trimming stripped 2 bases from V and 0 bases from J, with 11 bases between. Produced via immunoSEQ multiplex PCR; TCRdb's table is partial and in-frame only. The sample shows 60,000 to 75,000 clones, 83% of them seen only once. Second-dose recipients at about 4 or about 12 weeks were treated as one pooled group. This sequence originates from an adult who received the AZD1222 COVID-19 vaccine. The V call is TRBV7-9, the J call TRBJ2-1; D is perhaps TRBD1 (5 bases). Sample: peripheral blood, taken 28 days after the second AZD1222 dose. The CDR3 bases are TGTGCCAGCAGCTTAAGGAAGGGGATCTCCTACAATGAGCAGTTCTTC. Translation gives CASSLRKGISYNEQFF.